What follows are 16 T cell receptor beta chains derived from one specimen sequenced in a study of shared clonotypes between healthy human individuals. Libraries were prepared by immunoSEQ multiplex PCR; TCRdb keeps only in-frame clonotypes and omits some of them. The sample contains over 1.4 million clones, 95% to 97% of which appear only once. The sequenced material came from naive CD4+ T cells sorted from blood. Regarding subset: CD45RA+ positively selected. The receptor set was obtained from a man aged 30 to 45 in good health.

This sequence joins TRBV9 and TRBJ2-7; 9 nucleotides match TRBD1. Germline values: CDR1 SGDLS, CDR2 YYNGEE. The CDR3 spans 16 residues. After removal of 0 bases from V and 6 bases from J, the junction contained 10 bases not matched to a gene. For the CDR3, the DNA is TGTGCCAGCAGCGTAGTCGCGGGACAGGGCACGGGCGAGCAGTACTTC. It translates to CASSVVAGQGTGEQYF.

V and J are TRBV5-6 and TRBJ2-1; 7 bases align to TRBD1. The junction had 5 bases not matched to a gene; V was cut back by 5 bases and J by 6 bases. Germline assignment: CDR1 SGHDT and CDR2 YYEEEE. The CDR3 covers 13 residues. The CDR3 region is CASRSYRGNEQFF. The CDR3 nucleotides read TGTGCCAGCAGGAGCTACAGGGGCAATGAGCAGTTCTTC.

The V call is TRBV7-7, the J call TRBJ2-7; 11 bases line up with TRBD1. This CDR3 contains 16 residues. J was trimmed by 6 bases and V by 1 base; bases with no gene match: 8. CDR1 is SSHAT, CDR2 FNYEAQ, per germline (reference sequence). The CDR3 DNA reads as TGTGCCAGCAGCTTAGGTCCCGGACAGGGGGCCTTCGAGCAGTACTTC. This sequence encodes CASSLGPGQGAFEQYF. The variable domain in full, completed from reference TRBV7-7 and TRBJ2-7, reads GAGVSQSPRYKVTKRGQDVTLRCDPISSHATLYWYQQALGQGPEFLTYFNYEAQPDKSGLPSDRFSAERPEGSISTLTIQRTEQRDSAMYRCASSLGPGQGAFEQYFGPGTRLTVT.

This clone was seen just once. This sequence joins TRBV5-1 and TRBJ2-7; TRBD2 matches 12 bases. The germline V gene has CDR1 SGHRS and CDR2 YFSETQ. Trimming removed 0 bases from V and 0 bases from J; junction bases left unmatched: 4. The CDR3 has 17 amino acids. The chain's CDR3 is CASSLAWTSGVSYEQYF. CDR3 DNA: TGCGCCAGCAGCTTGGCCTGGACTAGCGGGGTCTCCTACGAGCAGTACTTC.

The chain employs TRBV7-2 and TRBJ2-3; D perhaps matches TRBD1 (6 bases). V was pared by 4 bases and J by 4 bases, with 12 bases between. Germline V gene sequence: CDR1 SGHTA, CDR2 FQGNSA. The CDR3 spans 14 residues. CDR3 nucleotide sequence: TGTGCCAGCAGCTCACAATGGGGGCCAGATACGCAGTATTTT. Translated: CASSSQWGPDTQYF.

The CDR3 is CASSLMVTTTEQYF. In DNA, the CDR3 is TGTGCCAGCAGCCTAATGGTTACCACTACAGAGCAGTACTTC. This chain uses TRBV2 with TRBJ2-7, with D hard to call. Per germline, CDR1 SNHLY and CDR2 FYNNEI. The CDR3 has 14 amino acids. Trimming took 6 bases from V and 7 from J, leaving 19 bases between them.

Here the CDR3 DNA reads TGTGCCAGCAGCCAATCGCTGGGGGGGAATGAAAAACTGTTTTTT. Translated: CASSQSLGGNEKLFF. V usage is TRBV5-4 and J usage is TRBJ1-4; TRBD1 is a possible D gene (5 bases). There are 15 residues in the CDR3. From germline, CDR1 is SGHNT and CDR2 YYREEE (reference sequence). V was cut by 4 bases and J by 5 bases, with 15 bases left in between.

CDR3 in amino acids: CASSQDQGSANTGELFF. CDR3 DNA: TGCGCCAGCAGCCAAGATCAGGGCTCCGCGAACACCGGGGAGCTGTTTTTT. V gene TRBV4-1 combines with J gene TRBJ2-2; possibly TRBD1 for D (5 bases). V gave up 0 bases and J gave up 0 bases, with 11 bases separating them. From germline, CDR1 is MGHRA and CDR2 YSYEKL. The CDR3 is 17 residues long.

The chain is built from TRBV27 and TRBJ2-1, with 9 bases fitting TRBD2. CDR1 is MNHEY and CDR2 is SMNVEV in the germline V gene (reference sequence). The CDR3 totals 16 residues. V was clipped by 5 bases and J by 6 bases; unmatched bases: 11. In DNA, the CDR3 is TGTGCCAGCAGTCCCCCCCCGGGACTAGCATTCAATGAGCAGTTCTTC. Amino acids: CASSPPPGLAFNEQFF.

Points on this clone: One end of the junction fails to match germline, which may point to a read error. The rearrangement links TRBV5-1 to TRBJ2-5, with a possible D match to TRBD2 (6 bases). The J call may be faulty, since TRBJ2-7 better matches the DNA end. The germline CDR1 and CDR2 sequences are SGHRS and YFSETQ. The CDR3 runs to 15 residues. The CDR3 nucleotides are TGCGCCAGCAGCTTGATAGGCGGGAACTCCCACGAGCAGTACTTC. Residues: CASSLIGGNSHEQYF.

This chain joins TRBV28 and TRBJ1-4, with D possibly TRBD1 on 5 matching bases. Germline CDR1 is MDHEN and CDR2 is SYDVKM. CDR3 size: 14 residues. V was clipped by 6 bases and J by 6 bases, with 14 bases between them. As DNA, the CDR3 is TGTGCCAGCAGCCTGGGGGTCGGGGATGAAAAACTGTTTTTT. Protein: CASSLGVGDEKLFF.

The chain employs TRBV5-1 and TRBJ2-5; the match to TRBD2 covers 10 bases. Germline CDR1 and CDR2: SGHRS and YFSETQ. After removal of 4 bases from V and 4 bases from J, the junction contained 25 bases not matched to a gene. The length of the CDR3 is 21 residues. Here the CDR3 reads CASSPHGGLAGVVPGPETQYF. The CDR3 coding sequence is TGCGCCAGCAGCCCCCATGGGGGGCTAGCGGGAGTAGTCCCCGGGCCAGAGACCCAGTACTTC.

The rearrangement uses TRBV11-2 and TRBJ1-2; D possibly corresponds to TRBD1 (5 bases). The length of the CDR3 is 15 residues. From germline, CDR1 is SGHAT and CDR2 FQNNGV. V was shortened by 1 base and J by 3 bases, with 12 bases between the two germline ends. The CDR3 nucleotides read TGTGCCAGCAGCTTAGCTCGGGGCGGCGACTATGGCTACACCTTC. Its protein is CASSLARGGDYGYTF.

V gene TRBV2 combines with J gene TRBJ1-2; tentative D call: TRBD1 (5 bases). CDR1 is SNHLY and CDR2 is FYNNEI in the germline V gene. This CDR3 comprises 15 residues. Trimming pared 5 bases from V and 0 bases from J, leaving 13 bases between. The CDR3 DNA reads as TGTGCCAGCAGTCCCCAGGGTAGTGCTAACTATGGCTACACCTTC. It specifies CASSPQGSANYGYTF.

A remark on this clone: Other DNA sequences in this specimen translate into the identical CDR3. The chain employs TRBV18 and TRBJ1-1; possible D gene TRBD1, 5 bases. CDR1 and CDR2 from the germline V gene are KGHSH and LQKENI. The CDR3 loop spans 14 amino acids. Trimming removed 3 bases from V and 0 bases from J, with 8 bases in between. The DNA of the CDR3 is TGTGCCAGCTCACCCCAGGGACTGAACACTGAAGCTTTCTTT. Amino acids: CASSPQGLNTEAFF.

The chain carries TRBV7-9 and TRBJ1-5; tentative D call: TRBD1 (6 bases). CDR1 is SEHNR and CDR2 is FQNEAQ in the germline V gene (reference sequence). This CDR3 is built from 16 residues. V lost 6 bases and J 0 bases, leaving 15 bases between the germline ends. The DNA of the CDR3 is TGTGCCAGCAGTAAACAGGGAGATCATAGCAATCAGCCCCAGCATTTT. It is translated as CASSKQGDHSNQPQHF.